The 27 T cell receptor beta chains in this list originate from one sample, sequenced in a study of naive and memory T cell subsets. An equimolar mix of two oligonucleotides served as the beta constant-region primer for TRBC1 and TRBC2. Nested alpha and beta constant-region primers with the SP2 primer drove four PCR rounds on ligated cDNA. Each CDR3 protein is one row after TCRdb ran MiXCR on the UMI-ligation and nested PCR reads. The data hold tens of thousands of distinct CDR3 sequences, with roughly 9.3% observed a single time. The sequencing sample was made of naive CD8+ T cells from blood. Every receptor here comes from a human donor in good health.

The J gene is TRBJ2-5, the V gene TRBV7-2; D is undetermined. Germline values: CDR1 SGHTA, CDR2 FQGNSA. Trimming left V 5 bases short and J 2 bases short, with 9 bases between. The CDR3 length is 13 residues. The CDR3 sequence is CASSPKIQETQYF. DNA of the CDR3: TGTGCCAGCAGCCCAAAAATTCAAGAGACCCAGTACTTC.

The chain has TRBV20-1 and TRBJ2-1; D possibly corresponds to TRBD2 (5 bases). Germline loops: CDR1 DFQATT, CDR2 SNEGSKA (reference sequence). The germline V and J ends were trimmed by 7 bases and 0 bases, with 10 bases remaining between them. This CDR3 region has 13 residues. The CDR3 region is CSGAGTSYNEQFF. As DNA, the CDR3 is TGCAGTGGGGCGGGTACCTCCTACAATGAGCAGTTCTTC.

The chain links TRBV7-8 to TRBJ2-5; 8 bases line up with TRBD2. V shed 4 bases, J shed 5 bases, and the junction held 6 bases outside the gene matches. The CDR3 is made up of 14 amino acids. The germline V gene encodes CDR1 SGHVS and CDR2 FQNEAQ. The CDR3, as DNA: TGTGCCAGCAGCTCGCGGGAGGCTCGGGAGACCCAGTACTTC. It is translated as CASSSREARETQYF. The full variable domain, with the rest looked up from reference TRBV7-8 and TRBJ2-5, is GAGVSQSPRYKVAKRGQDVALRCDPISGHVSLFWYQQALGQGPEFLTYFQNEAQLDKSGLPSDRFFAERPEGSVSTLKIQRTQQEDSAVYLCASSSREARETQYFGPGTRLLVL.

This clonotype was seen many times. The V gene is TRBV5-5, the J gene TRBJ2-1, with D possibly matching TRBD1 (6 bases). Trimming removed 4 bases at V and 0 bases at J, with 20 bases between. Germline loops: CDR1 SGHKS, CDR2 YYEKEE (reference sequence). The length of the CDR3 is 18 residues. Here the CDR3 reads CASSQKGWTASSYNEQFF. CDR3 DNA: TGTGCCAGCAGCCAAAAAGGTTGGACAGCCAGCTCCTACAATGAGCAGTTCTTC.

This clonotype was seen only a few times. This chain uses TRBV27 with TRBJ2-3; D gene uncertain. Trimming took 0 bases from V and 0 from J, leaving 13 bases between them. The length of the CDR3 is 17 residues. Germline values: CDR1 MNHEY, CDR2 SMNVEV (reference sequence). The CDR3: CASSLSVGHSSTDTQYF. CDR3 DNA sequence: TGTGCCAGCAGTTTATCGGTTGGGCACTCTAGCACAGATACGCAGTATTTT.

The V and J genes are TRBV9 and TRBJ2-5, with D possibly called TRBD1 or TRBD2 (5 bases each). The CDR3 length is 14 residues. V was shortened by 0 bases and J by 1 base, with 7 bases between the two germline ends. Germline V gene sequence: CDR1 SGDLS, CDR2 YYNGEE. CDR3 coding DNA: TGTGCCAGCAGCGTAGCCGGGGCCCAAGAGACCCAGTACTTC. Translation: CASSVAGAQETQYF.

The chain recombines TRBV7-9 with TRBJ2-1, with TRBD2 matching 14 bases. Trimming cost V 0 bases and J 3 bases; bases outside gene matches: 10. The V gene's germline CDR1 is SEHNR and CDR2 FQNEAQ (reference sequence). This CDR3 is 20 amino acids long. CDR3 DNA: TGTGCCAGCAGCTTAGCCCCTGGACTAGCGGGAGGCAGGAGCTACAATGAGCAGTTCTTC. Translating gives CASSLAPGLAGGRSYNEQFF.

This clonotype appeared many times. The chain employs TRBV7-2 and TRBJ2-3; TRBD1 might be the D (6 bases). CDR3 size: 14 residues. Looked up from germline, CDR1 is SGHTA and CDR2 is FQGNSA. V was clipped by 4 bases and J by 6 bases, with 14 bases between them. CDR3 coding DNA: TGTGCCAGCAGCTCGGACCAGGGGTACGATACGCAGTATTTT. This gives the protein CASSSDQGYDTQYF.

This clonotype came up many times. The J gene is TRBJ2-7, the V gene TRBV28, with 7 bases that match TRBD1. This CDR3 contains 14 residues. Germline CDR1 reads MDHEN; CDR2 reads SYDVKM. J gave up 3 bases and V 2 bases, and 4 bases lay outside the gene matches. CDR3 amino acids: CASSLTGDHYEQYF. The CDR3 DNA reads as TGTGCCAGCAGTTTAACAGGGGATCACTACGAGCAGTACTTC.

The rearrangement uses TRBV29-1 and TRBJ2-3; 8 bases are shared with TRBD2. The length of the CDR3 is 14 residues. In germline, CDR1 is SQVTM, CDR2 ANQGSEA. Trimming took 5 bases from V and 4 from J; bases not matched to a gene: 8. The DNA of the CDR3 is TGCAGCGTTCCCCAAAGCGGGAGATCAGATACGCAGTATTTT. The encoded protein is CSVPQSGRSDTQYF.

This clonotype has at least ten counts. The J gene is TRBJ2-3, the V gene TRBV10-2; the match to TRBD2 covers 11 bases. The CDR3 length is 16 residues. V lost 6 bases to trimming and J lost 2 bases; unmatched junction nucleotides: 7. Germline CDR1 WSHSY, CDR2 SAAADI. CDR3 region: CASSRSGLAVTDTQYF. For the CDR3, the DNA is TGCGCCAGCAGCAGATCGGGACTAGCGGTCACAGATACGCAGTATTTT.

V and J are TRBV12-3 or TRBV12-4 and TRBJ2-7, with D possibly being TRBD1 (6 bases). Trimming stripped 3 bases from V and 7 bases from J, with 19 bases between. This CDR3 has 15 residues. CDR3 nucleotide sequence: TGTGCCAGCAGTTTGGGGCAGGGACACCCCTGGGAGCAGTACTTC. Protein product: CASSLGQGHPWEQYF.

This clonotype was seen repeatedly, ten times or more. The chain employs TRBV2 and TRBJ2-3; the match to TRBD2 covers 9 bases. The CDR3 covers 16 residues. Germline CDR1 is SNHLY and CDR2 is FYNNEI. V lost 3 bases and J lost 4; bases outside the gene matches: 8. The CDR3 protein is CASSEPPSGTSDTQYF. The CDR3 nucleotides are TGTGCCAGCAGTGAGCCCCCTAGCGGGACCTCAGATACGCAGTATTTT.

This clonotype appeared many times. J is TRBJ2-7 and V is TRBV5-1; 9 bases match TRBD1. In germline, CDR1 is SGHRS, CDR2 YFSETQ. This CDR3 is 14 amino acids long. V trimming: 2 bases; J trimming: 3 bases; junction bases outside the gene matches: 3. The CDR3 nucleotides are TGCGCCAGCAGCTTAGGGACAGGGATCTACGAGCAGTACTTC. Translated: CASSLGTGIYEQYF.

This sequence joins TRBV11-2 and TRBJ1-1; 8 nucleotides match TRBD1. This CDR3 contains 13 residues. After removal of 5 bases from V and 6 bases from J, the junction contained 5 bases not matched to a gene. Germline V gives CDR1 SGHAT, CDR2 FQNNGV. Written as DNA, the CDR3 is TGTGCCAGCAGCCTTGGACAGGGAGCTGAAGCTTTCTTT. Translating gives CASSLGQGAEAFF.

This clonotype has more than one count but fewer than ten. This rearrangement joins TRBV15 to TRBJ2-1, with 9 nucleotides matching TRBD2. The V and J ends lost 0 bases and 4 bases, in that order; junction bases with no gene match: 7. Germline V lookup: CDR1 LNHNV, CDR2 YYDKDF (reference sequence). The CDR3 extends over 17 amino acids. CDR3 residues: CATSRDKAGGSYNEQFF. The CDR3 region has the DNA TGTGCCACCAGCAGAGATAAGGCGGGAGGGTCGTACAATGAGCAGTTCTTC.

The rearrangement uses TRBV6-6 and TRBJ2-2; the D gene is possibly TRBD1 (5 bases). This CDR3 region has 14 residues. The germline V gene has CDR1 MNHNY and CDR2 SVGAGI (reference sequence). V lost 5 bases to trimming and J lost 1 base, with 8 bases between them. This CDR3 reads CASSRQLNTGELFF. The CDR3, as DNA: TGTGCCAGCAGTCGACAGTTGAACACCGGGGAGCTGTTTTTT.

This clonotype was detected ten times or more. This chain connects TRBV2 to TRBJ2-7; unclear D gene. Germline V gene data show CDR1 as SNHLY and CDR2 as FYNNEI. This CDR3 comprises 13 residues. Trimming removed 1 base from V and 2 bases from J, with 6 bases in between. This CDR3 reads CASSEGPPYEQYF. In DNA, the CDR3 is TGTGCCAGCAGTGAAGGCCCGCCCTACGAGCAGTACTTC. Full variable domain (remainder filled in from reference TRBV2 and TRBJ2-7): EPEVTQTPSHQVTQMGQEVILRCVPISNHLYFYWYRQILGQKVEFLVSFYNNEISEKSEIFDDQFSVERPDGSNFTLKIRSTKLEDSAMYFCASSEGPPYEQYFGPGTRLTVT.

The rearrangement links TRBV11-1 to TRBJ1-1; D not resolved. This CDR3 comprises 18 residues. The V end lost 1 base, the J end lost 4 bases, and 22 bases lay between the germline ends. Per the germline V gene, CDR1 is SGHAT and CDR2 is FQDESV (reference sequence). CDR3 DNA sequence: TGTGCCAGCAGCTTAGGGATAGGCCGACAACCACTGGGCACTGAAGCTTTCTTT. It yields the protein CASSLGIGRQPLGTEAFF.

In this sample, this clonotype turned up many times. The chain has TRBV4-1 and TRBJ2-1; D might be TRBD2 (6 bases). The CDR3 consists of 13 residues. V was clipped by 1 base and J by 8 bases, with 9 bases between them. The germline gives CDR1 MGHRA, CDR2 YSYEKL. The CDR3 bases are TGCGCCAGCAGCCAAGGACCGGGAGATGAGCAGTTCTTC. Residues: CASSQGPGDEQFF.

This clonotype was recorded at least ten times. CDR3 DNA sequence: TGTGCCAGCAGCTTAGGGATGAACACTGAAGCTTTCTTT. Translating it yields CASSLGMNTEAFF. The chain combines TRBV7-9 with TRBJ1-1; D gene unclear. This CDR3 has 13 residues. Germline V gene data show CDR1 as SEHNR and CDR2 as FQNEAQ (reference sequence). V gave up 1 base and J gave up 0 bases, with 3 bases separating them. Together with reference TRBV7-9 and TRBJ1-1, the CDR3 gives the full variable domain: DTGVSQNPRHKITKRGQNVTFRCDPISEHNRLYWYRQTLGQGPEFLTYFQNEAQLEKSRLLSDRFSAERPKGSFSTLEIQRTEQGDSAMYLCASSLGMNTEAFFGQGTRLTVV.

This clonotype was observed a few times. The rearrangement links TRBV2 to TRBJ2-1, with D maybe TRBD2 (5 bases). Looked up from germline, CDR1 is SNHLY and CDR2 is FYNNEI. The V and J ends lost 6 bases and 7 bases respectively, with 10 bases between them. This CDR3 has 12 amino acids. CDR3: CASRGAVNEQFF. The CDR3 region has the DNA TGTGCCAGCAGGGGAGCGGTAAATGAGCAGTTCTTC.

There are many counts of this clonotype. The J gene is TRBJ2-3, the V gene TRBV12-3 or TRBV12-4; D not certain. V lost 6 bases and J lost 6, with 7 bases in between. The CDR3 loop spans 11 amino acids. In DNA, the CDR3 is TGTGCCAGCAGCCTCTTGGATACGCAGTATTTT. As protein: CASSLLDTQYF.

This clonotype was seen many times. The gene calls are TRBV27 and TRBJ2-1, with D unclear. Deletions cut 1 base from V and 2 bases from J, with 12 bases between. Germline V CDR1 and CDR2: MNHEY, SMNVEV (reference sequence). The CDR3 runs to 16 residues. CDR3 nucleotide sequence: TGTGCCAGCAGTTTATTGGCCCAGATGGCCTACAATGAGCAGTTCTTC. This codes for CASSLLAQMAYNEQFF.

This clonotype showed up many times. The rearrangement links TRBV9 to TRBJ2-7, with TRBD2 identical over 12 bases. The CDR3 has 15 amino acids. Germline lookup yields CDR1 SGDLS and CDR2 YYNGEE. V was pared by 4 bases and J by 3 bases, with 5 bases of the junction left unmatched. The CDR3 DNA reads TGTGCCAGCAGCCTTGGACTAGCGGGGAGCTACGAGCAGTACTTC. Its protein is CASSLGLAGSYEQYF.

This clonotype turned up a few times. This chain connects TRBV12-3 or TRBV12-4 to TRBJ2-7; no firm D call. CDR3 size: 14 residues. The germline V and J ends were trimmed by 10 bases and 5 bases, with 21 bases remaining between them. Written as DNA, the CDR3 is TGTGCCACCTCGACCGCGACAAGTGGCGACGAGCAGTACTTC. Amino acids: CATSTATSGDEQYF.

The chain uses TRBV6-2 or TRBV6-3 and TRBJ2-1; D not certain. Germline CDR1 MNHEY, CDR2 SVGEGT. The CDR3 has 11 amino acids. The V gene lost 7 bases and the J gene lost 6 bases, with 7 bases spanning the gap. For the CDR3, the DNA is TGTGCCAGCACCTGGGGCAATGAGCAGTTCTTC. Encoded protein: CASTWGNEQFF.